Following are 12 T cell receptor beta chains from one sample sequenced in a study of T-cell reconstitution after alpha-beta-depleted transplantation in children. The TCRbeta library incorporated unique molecular identifiers. From the PCR reads, TCRdb called clonotypes with MiXCR, one entry per CDR3 protein. The table includes 240,000 or so distinct CDR3 sequences, 8.2% detected once. The material was PBMCs, mostly from graft donor cells, obtained 180 days after TCRalphabeta/CD19-depleted stem cell transplant. These TCRs come from a male patient under 18 who had a stem cell transplant for acute lymphoblastic leukemia, so the T cells may come from the graft donor.

This clonotype was detected ten times or more. The chain is built from TRBV5-1 and TRBJ1-4; no clear D gene. Looked up from germline, CDR1 is SGHRS and CDR2 is YFSETQ. This CDR3 spans 18 amino acids. Trimming cost V 1 base and J 8 bases, with 24 bases left between them. Here the CDR3 reads CASSLFEFRRSSREKLFF. The CDR3 DNA is TGCGCCAGCAGCTTGTTTGAATTCCGACGGAGCTCTCGGGAAAAACTGTTTTTT. The whole variable domain, remainder taken from reference TRBV5-1 and TRBJ1-4, is KAGVTQTPRYLIKTRGQQVTLSCSPISGHRSVSWYQQTPGQGLQFLFEYFSETQRNKGNFPGRFSGRQFSNSRSEMNVSTLELGDSALYLCASSLFEFRRSSREKLFFGSGTQLSVL.

In its sample, this clonotype was seen many times. This chain joins TRBV7-9 and TRBJ1-1, with 11 bases fitting TRBD1. From germline, CDR1 is SEHNR and CDR2 FQNEAQ (reference sequence). The CDR3 has 17 amino acids. V dropped 5 bases and J dropped 1; count of bases not matched to a gene: 9. CDR3 loop: CASSQTGQGVRNTEAFF. As DNA, the CDR3 is TGTGCCAGCAGCCAGACGGGACAGGGGGTTCGGAACACTGAAGCTTTCTTT.

This clonotype was seen many times. The CDR3 region is CASSLEGGYTEAFF. The DNA for the CDR3 is TGTGCCAGCAGTTTAGAGGGGGGTTACACTGAAGCTTTCTTT. The chain couples TRBV27 to TRBJ1-1; the D gene is possibly TRBD1 (6 bases). V was pared by 2 bases and J by 3 bases, with 10 bases between. The CDR3 consists of 14 residues. The germline V gene encodes CDR1 MNHEY and CDR2 SMNVEV (reference sequence).

This clonotype showed up many times. CDR3: CASSPRTPLGANVLTF. Written as DNA, the CDR3 is TGTGCCAGCAGCCCCCGGACGCCCCTCGGGGCCAACGTCCTGACTTTC. The rearrangement joins TRBV28 to TRBJ2-6; D is uncertain. The V end lost 6 bases, the J end lost 4 bases, and 16 bases lay between the germline ends. Germline V lookup: CDR1 MDHEN, CDR2 SYDVKM. The CDR3 is 16 amino acids.

This clonotype has a count of ten or more. The chain couples TRBV5-1 to TRBJ2-5; 9 bases match TRBD1. After removal of 10 bases from V and 5 bases from J, the junction contained 12 bases not matched to a gene. This CDR3 has 14 residues. Germline V gives CDR1 SGHRS, CDR2 YFSETQ. This chain's CDR3 is CAGNYTGGAETQYF. CDR3 coding DNA: TGCGCCGGGAACTACACAGGGGGCGCGGAGACCCAGTACTTC.

This clonotype occurred many times. The CDR3 DNA reads TGTGCCAGCAGCTTAAGTACAGGGTGGAACGAGCAGTACTTC. This codes for CASSLSTGWNEQYF. The chain uses TRBV7-2 and TRBJ2-7, with D perhaps TRBD1 (6 bases). Per the germline V gene, CDR1 is SGHTA and CDR2 is FQGNSA. This CDR3 contains 14 residues. The V end lost 2 bases, the J end lost 5 bases, and 13 bases lay between the germline ends.

J is TRBJ2-2 and V is TRBV5-4, with TRBD1 matching 9 bases. The V and J ends lost 3 bases and 8 bases, in that order; junction bases with no gene match: 8. The CDR3 has 15 residues. Germline assignment: CDR1 SGHNT and CDR2 YYREEE (reference sequence). This chain's CDR3 is CASSSPDRGRGELFF. CDR3 DNA sequence: TGTGCCAGCAGCTCCCCCGACAGGGGGAGGGGGGAGCTGTTTTTT. Complete variable domain (other parts from reference TRBV5-4 and TRBJ2-2): ETGVTQSPTHLIKTRGQQVTLRCSSQSGHNTVSWYQQALGQGPQFIFQYYREEENGRGNFPPRFSGLQFPNYSSELNVNALELDDSALYLCASSSPDRGRGELFFGEGSRLTVL.

This chain links TRBV9 with TRBJ2-2; D gene uncertain. V lost 0 bases, J lost 4 bases, and 7 bases lay in between. The germline CDR1 and CDR2 sequences are SGDLS and YYNGEE. The CDR3 covers 14 residues. For the CDR3, the DNA is TGTGCCAGCAGCGTAGCCAGTCGCACCGGGGAGCTGTTTTTT. Its protein is CASSVASRTGELFF. Combining the CDR3 with reference TRBV9 and TRBJ2-2 gives the whole variable domain DSGVTQTPKHLITATGQRVTLRCSPRSGDLSVYWYQQSLDQGLQFLIQYYNGEERAKGNILERFSAQQFPDLHSELNLSSLELGDSALYFCASSVASRTGELFFGEGSRLTVL.

The sample holds many counts of this clonotype. This chain connects TRBV4-2 to TRBJ2-7; D might be TRBD1 (5 bases). Germline CDR1 reads LGHNA; CDR2 reads YNFKEQ. Trimming left V 5 bases short and J 0 bases short, with 11 bases between. The CDR3 is 14 amino acids. The CDR3 sequence is CASSSAGFSYEQYF. As DNA, the CDR3 is TGTGCCAGCAGCTCTGCAGGGTTCTCCTACGAGCAGTACTTC.

Concerning this clonotype: The CDR3 carries no conserved terminal phenylalanine or tryptophan, so it likely arises from a read error. This rearrangement joins TRBV12-3 or TRBV12-4 to TRBJ1-1; D possibly corresponds to TRBD1 (5 bases). CDR3 length: 13 amino acids. With 3 bases removed from V and 5 bases from J, the gap between germline ends came to 10 bases. The CDR3 region is CASSLRGWTEAFL. The CDR3 DNA sequence: TGTGCCAGCAGTTTGAGGGGATGGACTGAAGCTTTCCTT.

The table lists this clonotype with many counts. The chain employs TRBV5-1 and TRBJ2-2, with D hard to call. V gave up 5 bases and J gave up 6 bases, with 8 bases separating them. The CDR3 length is 12 residues. Germline V lookup: CDR1 SGHRS, CDR2 YFSETQ. The CDR3 DNA is TGCGCCAGCAGATTAGGGCCCGGGGAGCTGTTTTTT. Translated, it gives CASRLGPGELFF.

The chain links TRBV6-5 to TRBJ2-5; D possibly corresponds to TRBD2 (6 bases). The CDR3 has 15 amino acids. The germline V and J ends were trimmed by 0 bases and 5 bases, with 13 bases remaining between them. Germline CDR1 reads MNHEY; CDR2 reads SVGAGI. The CDR3, as DNA: TGTGCCAGCAGTTACTCTGGGTTGGGGAGGGAGACCCAGTACTTC. Residues: CASSYSGLGRETQYF.